The table lists the clone carrying this T cell receptor (beta chain) with a count of one. Its antigen remains unidentified. Clones were read by immunoSEQ multiplex PCR, and TCRdb kept only the in-frame ones, dropping some. The table records roughly 190,000 clones, roughly 91% of them present only once. The data were obtained in a study of T cell responses to AZD1222 COVID-19 vaccine. Study information: Samples with a second dose at about 4 or about 12 weeks were pooled together.

Regarding the study as a whole: Females made up more of the donors, who were largely white British, and clonal diversity may have come out too low.

Germline V CDR1 and CDR2: LNHDA, SQIVND (reference sequence). The CDR3 covers 12 residues. V lost 5 bases and J lost 3, with 8 bases in between. Sequenced here: peripheral blood, sampled on day 0 of AZD1222 vaccination. This sequence was found in an adult in good health. The rearrangement links TRBV19 to TRBJ2-7; D is possibly TRBD2 (6 bases). The CDR3 coding sequence is TGTGCCAGTAGTCCGGGACTCTACGAGCAGTACTTC. It translates to CASSPGLYEQYF.